This T cell receptor beta chain was captured in a study of PD-1 blockade in classical Hodgkin lymphoma. In the study overall: Nivolumab dosing for patients was 3 mg/kg, administered intravenously every 2 weeks. Study-wide results and limits: The baseline diversity of complete responders showed similarity to that of newly diagnosed patients. It was CD4+ TCR diversity, not CD8+, that rose significantly by C4D1.

Notes on this clone: Its antigen is still unknown.

Sequenced by immunoSEQ multiplex PCR; TCRdb stores in-frame clones only, minus some. In the table there are around 20,000 clones, roughly 70% of which are singletons. V lost 0 bases, J lost 0 bases, and 9 bases lay in between. The CDR3 sequence is 15 residues long. Germline CDR1 reads SGDLS; CDR2 reads YYNGEE. Documented time point: cycle 4 day 1 (C4D1), after less than seven weeks of nivolumab. All patients relapsed after autologous stem cell transplantation, and brentuximab vedotin exposure varied. The sample here was peripheral blood mononuclear cells (PBMCs), taken before the fourth cycle of nivolumab. The sequence derives from a human donor with classical Hodgkin lymphoma. J is TRBJ1-2 and V is TRBV9; D perhaps matches TRBD1 (5 bases). The CDR3, as DNA: TGTGCCAGCAGCGTAGTTTCAGGGTCTAACTATGGCTACACCTTC. It translates to CASSVVSGSNYGYTF.